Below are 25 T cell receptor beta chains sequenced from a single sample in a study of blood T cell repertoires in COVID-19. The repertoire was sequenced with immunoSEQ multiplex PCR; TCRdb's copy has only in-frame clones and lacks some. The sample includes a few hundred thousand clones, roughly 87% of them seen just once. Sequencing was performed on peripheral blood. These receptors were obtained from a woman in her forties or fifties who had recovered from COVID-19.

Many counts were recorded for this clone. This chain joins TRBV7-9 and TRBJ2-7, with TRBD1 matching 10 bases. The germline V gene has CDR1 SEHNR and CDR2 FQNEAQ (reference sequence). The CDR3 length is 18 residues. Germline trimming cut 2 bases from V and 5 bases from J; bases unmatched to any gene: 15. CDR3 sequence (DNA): TGTGCCAGCAGCTTAAAGGTCAGACTATCCGGGACAGGGGACGAGCAGTACTTC. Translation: CASSLKVRLSGTGDEQYF. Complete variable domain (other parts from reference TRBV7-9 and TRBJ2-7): DTGVSQNPRHKITKRGQNVTFRCDPISEHNRLYWYRQTLGQGPEFLTYFQNEAQLEKSRLLSDRFSAERPKGSFSTLEIQRTEQGDSAMYLCASSLKVRLSGTGDEQYFGPGTRLTVT.

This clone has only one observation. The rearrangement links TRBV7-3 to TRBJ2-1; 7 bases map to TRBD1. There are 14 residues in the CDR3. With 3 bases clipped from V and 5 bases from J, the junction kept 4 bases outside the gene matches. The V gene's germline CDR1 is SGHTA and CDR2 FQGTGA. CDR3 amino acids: CASSFSGTDNEQFF. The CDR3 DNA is TGTGCCAGCAGCTTCTCCGGGACAGACAATGAGCAGTTCTTC.

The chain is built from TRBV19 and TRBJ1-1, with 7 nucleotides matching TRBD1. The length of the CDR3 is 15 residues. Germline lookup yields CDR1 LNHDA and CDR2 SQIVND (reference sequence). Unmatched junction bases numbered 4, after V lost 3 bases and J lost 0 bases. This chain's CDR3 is CASSMTGPVNTEAFF. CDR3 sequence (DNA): TGTGCCAGTAGTATGACAGGGCCAGTGAACACTGAAGCTTTCTTT.

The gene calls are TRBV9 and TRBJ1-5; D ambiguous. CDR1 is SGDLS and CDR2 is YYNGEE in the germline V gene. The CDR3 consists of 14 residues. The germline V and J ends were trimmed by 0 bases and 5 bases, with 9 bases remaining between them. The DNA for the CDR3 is TGTGCCAGCAGCGTAGGCACAGTCCATCAGCCCCAGCATTTT. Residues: CASSVGTVHQPQHF. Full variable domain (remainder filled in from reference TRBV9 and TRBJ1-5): DSGVTQTPKHLITATGQRVTLRCSPRSGDLSVYWYQQSLDQGLQFLIQYYNGEERAKGNILERFSAQQFPDLHSELNLSSLELGDSALYFCASSVGTVHQPQHFGDGTRLSIL.

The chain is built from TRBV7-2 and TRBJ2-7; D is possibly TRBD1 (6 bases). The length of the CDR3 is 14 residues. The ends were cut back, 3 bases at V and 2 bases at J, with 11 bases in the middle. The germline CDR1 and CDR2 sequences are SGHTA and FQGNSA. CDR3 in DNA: TGTGCCAGCAGCTTCAGGGGTTCCCCCTACGAGCAGTACTTC. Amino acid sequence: CASSFRGSPYEQYF.

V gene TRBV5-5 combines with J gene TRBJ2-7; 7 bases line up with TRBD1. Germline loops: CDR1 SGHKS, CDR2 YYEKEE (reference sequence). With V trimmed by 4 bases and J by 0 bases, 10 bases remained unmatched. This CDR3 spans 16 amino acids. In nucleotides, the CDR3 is TGTGCCAGCAGCCGCGAGCTCGGGACAGCCTCCTACGAGCAGTACTTC. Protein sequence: CASSRELGTASYEQYF.

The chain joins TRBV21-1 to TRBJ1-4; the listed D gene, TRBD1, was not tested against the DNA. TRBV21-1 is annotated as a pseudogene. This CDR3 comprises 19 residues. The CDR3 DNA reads TGTGCCAGCAGCAAAGGACCACAGGGGGCGTTAGGAACTAATGAAAAACTGTTTTTT. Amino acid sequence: CASSKGPQGALGTNEKLFF.

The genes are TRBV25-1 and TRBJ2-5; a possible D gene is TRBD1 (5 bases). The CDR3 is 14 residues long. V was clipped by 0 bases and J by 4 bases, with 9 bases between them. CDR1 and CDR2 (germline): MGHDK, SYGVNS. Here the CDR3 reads CASSEYSGSETQYF. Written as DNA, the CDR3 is TGTGCCAGCAGTGAATACTCAGGGTCAGAGACCCAGTACTTC. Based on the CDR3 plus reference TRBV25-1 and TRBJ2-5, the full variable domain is EADIYQTPRYLVIGTGKKITLECSQTMGHDKMYWYQQDPGMELHLIHYSYGVNSTEKGDLSSESTVSRIRTEHFPLTLESARPSHTSQYLCASSEYSGSETQYFGPGTRLLVL.

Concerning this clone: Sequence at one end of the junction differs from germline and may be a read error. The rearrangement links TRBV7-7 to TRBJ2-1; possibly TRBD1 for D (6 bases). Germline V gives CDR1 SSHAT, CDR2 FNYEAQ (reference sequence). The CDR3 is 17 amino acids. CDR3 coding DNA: TGTGCTAGCAGCCCCCCCGGACAGCGAAGCTCCTACAATGAGCAGTTCTTC. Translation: CASSPPGQRSSYNEQFF.

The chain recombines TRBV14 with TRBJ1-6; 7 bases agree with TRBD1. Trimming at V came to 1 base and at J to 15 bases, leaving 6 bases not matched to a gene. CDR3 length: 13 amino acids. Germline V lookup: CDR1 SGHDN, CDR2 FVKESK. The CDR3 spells CASSQGARGDLHF. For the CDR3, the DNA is TGTGCCAGCAGCCAAGGTGCCAGGGGGGACCTCCACTTT. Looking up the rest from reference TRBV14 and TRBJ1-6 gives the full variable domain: EAGVTQFPSHSVIEKGQTVTLRCDPISGHDNLYWYRRVMGKEIKFLLHFVKESKQDESGMPNNRFLAERTGGTYSTLKVQPAELEDSGVYFCASSQGARGDLHFGNGTRLTVT.

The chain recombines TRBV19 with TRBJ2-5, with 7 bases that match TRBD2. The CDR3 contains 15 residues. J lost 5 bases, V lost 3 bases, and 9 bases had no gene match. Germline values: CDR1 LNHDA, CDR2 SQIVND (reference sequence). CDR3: CASSMGGGLRETQYF. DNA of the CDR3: TGTGCCAGTAGTATGGGCGGGGGTCTTCGGGAGACCCAGTACTTC.

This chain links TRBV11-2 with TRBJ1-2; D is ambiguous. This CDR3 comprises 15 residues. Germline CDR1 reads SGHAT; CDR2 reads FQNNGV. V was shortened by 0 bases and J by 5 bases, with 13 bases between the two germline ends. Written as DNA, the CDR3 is TGTGCCAGCAGCTTAGAACCCCGATCGGAGTATGGCTACACCTTC. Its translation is CASSLEPRSEYGYTF.

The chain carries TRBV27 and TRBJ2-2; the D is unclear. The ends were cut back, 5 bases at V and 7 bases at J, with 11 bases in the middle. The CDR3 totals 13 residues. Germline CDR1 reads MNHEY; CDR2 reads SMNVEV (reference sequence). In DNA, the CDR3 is TGTGCCAGCAGTCCCTACTCAAGCGGGGAGCTGTTTTTT. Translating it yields CASSPYSSGELFF.

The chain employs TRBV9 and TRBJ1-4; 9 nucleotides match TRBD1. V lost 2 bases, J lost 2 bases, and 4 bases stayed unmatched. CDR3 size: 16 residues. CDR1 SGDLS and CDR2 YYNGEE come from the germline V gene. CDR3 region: CASSVGQGWTNEKLFF. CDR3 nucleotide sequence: TGTGCCAGCAGCGTTGGACAGGGGTGGACTAATGAAAAACTGTTTTTT.

The CDR3 coding sequence is TGTGCCAGCAGTTACGTGGAACTAATAAGCACAGATACGCAGTATTTT. It is translated as CASSYVELISTDTQYF. This sequence joins TRBV6-2 or TRBV6-3 and TRBJ2-3; D not resolved. CDR1 is MNHEY, CDR2 SVGEGT, per germline. The CDR3 length is 16 residues. V lost 2 bases and J lost 0, with 12 bases in between.

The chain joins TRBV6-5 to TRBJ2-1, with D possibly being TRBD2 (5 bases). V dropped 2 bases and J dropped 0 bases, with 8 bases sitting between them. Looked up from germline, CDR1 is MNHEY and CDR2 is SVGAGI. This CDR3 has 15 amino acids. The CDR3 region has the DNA TGTGCCAGCAGTTACGCCGGGGTCTCCTACAATGAGCAGTTCTTC. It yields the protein CASSYAGVSYNEQFF.

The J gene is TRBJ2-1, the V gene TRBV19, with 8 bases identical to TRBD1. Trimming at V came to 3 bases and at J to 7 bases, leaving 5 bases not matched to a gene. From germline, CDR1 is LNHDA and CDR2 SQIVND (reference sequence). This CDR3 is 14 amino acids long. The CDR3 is CASSITRQGNEQFF. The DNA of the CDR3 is TGTGCCAGTAGTATCACCCGACAGGGGAATGAGCAGTTCTTC.

The CDR3: CASKRTGKSYEQYF. The CDR3 DNA reads TGTGCCAGCAAAAGGACAGGGAAATCCTACGAGCAGTACTTC. This rearrangement joins TRBV27 to TRBJ2-7; 8 bases map to TRBD1. This CDR3 has 14 amino acids. Germline trimming cut 7 bases from V and 1 base from J; bases unmatched to any gene: 6. Germline V gives CDR1 MNHEY, CDR2 SMNVEV (reference sequence).

CDR3 DNA sequence: TGTGCCAGCAGTCCGCTATCCTACAATGAGCAGTTCTTC. Protein product: CASSPLSYNEQFF. The gene calls are TRBV27 and TRBJ2-1; D not certain. CDR1 MNHEY and CDR2 SMNVEV come from the germline V gene (reference sequence). V lost 5 bases and J lost 1, with 6 bases in between. The CDR3 totals 13 residues.

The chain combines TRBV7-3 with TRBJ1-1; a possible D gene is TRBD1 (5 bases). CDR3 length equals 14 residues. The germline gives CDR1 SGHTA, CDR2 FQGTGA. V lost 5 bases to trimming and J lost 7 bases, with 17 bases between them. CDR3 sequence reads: CASSLLGGVGEAFF. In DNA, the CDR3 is TGTGCCAGCAGCCTCTTAGGAGGGGTCGGTGAAGCTTTCTTT.

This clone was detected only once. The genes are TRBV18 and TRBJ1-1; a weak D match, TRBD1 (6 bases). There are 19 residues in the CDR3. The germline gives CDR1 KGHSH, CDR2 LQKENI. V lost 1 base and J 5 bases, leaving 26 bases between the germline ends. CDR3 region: CASSPLTRVQGNQGTEAFF. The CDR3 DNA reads TGTGCCAGCTCACCACTCACGAGGGTTCAGGGAAACCAGGGGACTGAAGCTTTCTTT.

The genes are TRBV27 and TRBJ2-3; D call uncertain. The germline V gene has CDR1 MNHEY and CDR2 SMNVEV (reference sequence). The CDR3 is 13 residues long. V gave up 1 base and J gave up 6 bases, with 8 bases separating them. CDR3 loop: CASSLYGPDTQYF. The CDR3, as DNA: TGTGCCAGCAGTTTATACGGTCCCGATACGCAGTATTTT.

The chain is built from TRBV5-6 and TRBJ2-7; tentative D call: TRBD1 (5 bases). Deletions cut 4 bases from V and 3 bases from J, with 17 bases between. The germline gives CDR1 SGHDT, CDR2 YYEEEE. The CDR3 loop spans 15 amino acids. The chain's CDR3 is CASSPGPTDNYEQYF. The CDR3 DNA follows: TGTGCCAGCAGCCCGGGCCCCACGGACAACTACGAGCAGTACTTC.

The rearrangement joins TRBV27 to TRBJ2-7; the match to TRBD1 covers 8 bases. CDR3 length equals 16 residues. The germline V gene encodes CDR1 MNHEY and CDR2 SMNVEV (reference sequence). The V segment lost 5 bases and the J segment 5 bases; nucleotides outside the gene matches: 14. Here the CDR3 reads CASSINAGTGYHEQYF. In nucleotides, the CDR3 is TGTGCCAGCAGTATAAATGCCGGGACAGGATACCACGAGCAGTACTTC.

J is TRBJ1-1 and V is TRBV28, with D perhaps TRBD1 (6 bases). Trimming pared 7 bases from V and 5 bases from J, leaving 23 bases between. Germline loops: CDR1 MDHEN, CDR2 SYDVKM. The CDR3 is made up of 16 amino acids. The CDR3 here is CASKEWQGQSRTEAFF. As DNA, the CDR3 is TGTGCCAGCAAGGAATGGCAGGGGCAGAGTCGGACTGAAGCTTTCTTT.